This entry lists 20 T cell receptor beta chains sequenced from one sample in a study of T cell repertoires in cytomegalovirus infection. For these receptors, no antigen is known. TCRdb reanalysed the reads using MiXCR and keeps one entry per CDR3 protein. The table includes tens of thousands of distinct CDR3 sequences, 24% detected once. The sequences come from CD8+ T cells from cultured PBMCs, collected from culture after CMV antigen stimulation. All receptors come from a human donor in good health (CMV status not recorded). Some clones in this sample may be carry-over from other donors' samples.

This clonotype was observed a few times. This chain joins TRBV19 and TRBJ2-4; D could derive from TRBD1 or TRBD2 (5 bases each). Germline CDR1 reads LNHDA; CDR2 reads SQIVND (reference sequence). Deletions cut 3 bases from V and 0 bases from J, with 9 bases between. The CDR3 is 15 amino acids. For the CDR3, the DNA is TGTGCCAGTAGTATGAGGGGAATAGCCAAAAACATTCAGTACTTC. Amino acids: CASSMRGIAKNIQYF.

This clonotype was picked up many times. An end of the junction does not agree with germline; a read error may underlie this. The J gene is TRBJ2-5, the V gene TRBV7-2; 10 bases agree with TRBD2. This CDR3 spans 14 amino acids. Germline-derived CDR1 and CDR2 are SGHTA and FQGNSA. The CDR3 loop is CASSLAGGKETQYF. The CDR3 nucleotides are TGTGCCAGCAGTTTAGCGGGGGGTAAAGAGACCCAGTACTTC. Supplemented by reference TRBV7-2 and TRBJ2-5, the full variable domain reads GAGVSQSPSNKVTEKGKDVELRCDPISGHTALYWYRQSLGQGLEFLIYFQGNSAPDKSGLPSDRFSAERTGGSVSTLTIQRTQQEDSAVYLCASSLAGGKETQYFGPGTRLLVL.

This clonotype has at least ten counts. The chain combines TRBV12-3 or TRBV12-4 with TRBJ1-5; no clear D. Trimming cost V 2 bases and J 9 bases, with 14 bases left between them. There are 14 residues in the CDR3. CDR3 amino acids: CASSLPWPSGPQHF. The DNA of the CDR3 is TGTGCCAGCAGTTTACCGTGGCCCTCTGGGCCCCAGCATTTT.

CDR3 sequence reads: CASSLGQPDNSPLHF. The CDR3 DNA is TGTGCCAGCAGTTTAGGACAGCCGGACAATTCACCCCTCCACTTT. The gene calls are TRBV6-1 and TRBJ1-6, with D perhaps TRBD1 (6 bases). V dropped 5 bases and J dropped 7 bases, with 15 bases sitting between them. This CDR3 region has 15 residues. CDR1 and CDR2 from the germline V gene are MNHNS and SASEGT.

The rearrangement joins TRBV28 to TRBJ2-3, with D perhaps matching TRBD2 (7 bases). The germline CDR1 and CDR2 sequences are MDHEN and SYDVKM. The V gene lost 10 bases and the J gene lost 2 bases, with 19 bases spanning the gap. The CDR3 totals 15 residues. The CDR3 DNA is TGTGCCACCAGAGGGAGGGGGGCCAACACAGATACGCAGTATTTT. Its translation is CATRGRGANTDTQYF.

This clonotype was detected only a few times. V and J are TRBV11-2 and TRBJ2-1; 9 bases align to TRBD2. Trimming cost V 1 base and J 10 bases; bases outside gene matches: 5. The CDR3 is 14 residues long. Germline CDR1 SGHAT, CDR2 FQNNGV. The CDR3 coding sequence is TGTGCCAGCAGCTTAGCTGTTGCGGGGGGGGAGCAGTTCTTC. Residues: CASSLAVAGGEQFF.

This clonotype was seen a few times. J is TRBJ1-1 and V is TRBV7-6; D might be TRBD1 (5 bases). CDR1 and CDR2 from the germline V gene are SGHVS and FNYEAQ. CDR3 length equals 15 residues. V was shortened by 0 bases and J by 3 bases, with 11 bases between the two germline ends. CDR3 nucleotides: TGTGCCAGCAGCTTAGCGCAGGGAGGGGACACTGAAGCTTTCTTT. Translation: CASSLAQGGDTEAFF.

The chain carries TRBV5-6 and TRBJ1-5; tentatively, D is TRBD1 (5 bases). Germline values: CDR1 SGHDT, CDR2 YYEEEE. The CDR3 totals 15 residues. Trimming shortened V by 1 base and J by 3 bases, and 11 bases separated the two germline ends. The CDR3 protein is CASSLMGEPNQPQHF. The CDR3 bases are TGTGCCAGCAGCTTGATGGGGGAGCCCAATCAGCCCCAGCATTTT.

About this clonotype: No DNA is shown, since the ends of the CDR3 on it are uncertain; the CDR3 is the one TCRdb lists. This chain uses TRBV2 with TRBJ2-2; TRBD1, the D gene given by the table, was not confirmed from the DNA. The CDR3 is 15 residues long, counting both termini. Germline V CDR1 and CDR2: SNHLY, FYNNEI. CDR3 sequence reads: CASILGATNTGELFF.

This clonotype has at least ten counts. The chain recombines TRBV7-2 with TRBJ2-7; 11 bases fit TRBD2. J was trimmed by 3 bases and V by 3 bases; bases with no gene match: 4. Per germline, CDR1 SGHTA and CDR2 FQGNSA. The CDR3 length is 15 residues. The CDR3 nucleotides read TGTGCCAGCAGCTTGACCGGGACTAGCGGCTACGAGCAGTACTTC. Protein sequence: CASSLTGTSGYEQYF. Full variable domain (outside the CDR3, taken from reference TRBV7-2 and TRBJ2-7): GAGVSQSPSNKVTEKGKDVELRCDPISGHTALYWYRQSLGQGLEFLIYFQGNSAPDKSGLPSDRFSAERTGGSVSTLTIQRTQQEDSAVYLCASSLTGTSGYEQYFGPGTRLTVT.

Turning to this clonotype: Being one base from a much bigger clone, this may be a read error. This rearrangement joins TRBV5-6 to TRBJ1-6, with D uncertain. CDR3 length equals 16 residues. Trimming pared 4 bases from V and 10 bases from J, leaving 21 bases between. CDR1 is SGHDT, CDR2 YYEEEE, per germline. The CDR3 DNA reads TGTGCCAGCAGCAAAGACCGACTGGGCGCCCTGTCACCCCTCCACTTT. Translated: CASSKDRLGALSPLHF.

J is TRBJ2-7 and V is TRBV10-3; D might be TRBD1 (6 bases). V lost 7 bases and J 3 bases, leaving 13 bases between the germline ends. The CDR3 loop spans 13 amino acids. Germline V gene sequence: CDR1 ENHRY, CDR2 SYGVKD. CDR3 amino acids: CAIMDRLNYEQYF. The CDR3 DNA sequence: TGTGCCATCATGGACAGATTAAACTACGAGCAGTACTTC.

V is TRBV12-3 or TRBV12-4 and J is TRBJ1-4; perhaps TRBD1 as D (6 bases). This CDR3 spans 15 amino acids. The V and J ends lost 8 bases and 10 bases respectively, with 23 bases between them. CDR3 DNA sequence: TGTGCCAGCCGGGGGCTCGGGCCAAATGCTGGAAAACTGTTTTTT. Its protein is CASRGLGPNAGKLFF.

This rearrangement joins TRBV19 to TRBJ1-4; D might be TRBD1 (6 bases). The CDR3 is 15 amino acids. Per germline, CDR1 LNHDA and CDR2 SQIVND (reference sequence). Trimming removed 3 bases from V and 4 bases from J, with 12 bases in between. DNA of the CDR3: TGTGCCAGTAGTATCGGGGGGCAGCTTAATGAAAAACTGTTTTTT. Residues: CASSIGGQLNEKLFF. Together with reference TRBV19 and TRBJ1-4, the CDR3 gives the full variable domain: DGGITQSPKYLFRKEGQNVTLSCEQNLNHDAMYWYRQDPGQGLRLIYYSQIVNDFQKGDIAEGYSVSREKKESFPLTVTSAQKNPTAFYLCASSIGGQLNEKLFFGSGTQLSVL.

This clonotype is classed as medium-sized. The rearrangement uses TRBV30 and TRBJ1-2; tentatively, D is TRBD1 (6 bases). The germline V gene encodes CDR1 GTSNPN and CDR2 SVGIG (reference sequence). V was pared by 2 bases and J by 2 bases, with 9 bases between. The CDR3 runs 13 residues. The CDR3 region is CAWSTTGNYGYTF. For the CDR3, the DNA is TGTGCCTGGAGTACCACAGGGAACTATGGCTACACCTTC. Full variable domain (rest looked up from reference TRBV30 and TRBJ1-2): SQTIHQWPATLVQPVGSPLSLECTVEGTSNPNLYWYRQAAGRGLQLLFYSVGIGQISSEVPQNLSASRPQDRQFILSSKKLLLSDSGFYLCAWSTTGNYGYTFGSGTRLTVV.

The chain joins TRBV13 to TRBJ2-2; D is ambiguous. The V and J ends lost 3 bases and 2 bases respectively, with 7 bases between them. In germline, CDR1 is PRHDT, CDR2 FYEKMQ (reference sequence). CDR3 size: 14 residues. CDR3 sequence reads: CASSLGKNTGELFF. CDR3 DNA: TGTGCCAGCAGCTTGGGTAAAAACACCGGGGAGCTGTTTTTT.

V usage is TRBV19 and J usage is TRBJ2-7; TRBD1 aligns across 11 bases. With 5 bases clipped from V and 4 bases from J, the junction kept 7 bases outside the gene matches. This CDR3 contains 15 residues. Germline-derived CDR1 and CDR2 are LNHDA and SQIVND (reference sequence). The CDR3 is CASSPDRGLPYEQYF. The CDR3 coding sequence is TGTGCCAGTAGTCCGGACAGGGGGCTACCATACGAGCAGTACTTC.

The sample holds many counts of this clonotype. The rearrangement links TRBV7-9 to TRBJ2-7; 9 bases are shared with TRBD1. Germline V gene lookup returns CDR1 SEHNR and CDR2 FQNEAQ (reference sequence). The CDR3 covers 16 residues. V shed 1 base, J shed 3 bases, and the junction held 7 bases outside the gene matches. CDR3 amino acids: CASSLDSDRGFYEQYF. CDR3 coding DNA: TGTGCCAGCAGCTTAGACTCGGACAGGGGCTTCTACGAGCAGTACTTC.

This clonotype was seen many times. J is TRBJ1-3 and V is TRBV5-4; possibly TRBD1 for D (5 bases). Germline CDR1 SGHNT, CDR2 YYREEE (reference sequence). The CDR3 has 17 residues. Trimming pared 4 bases from V and 1 base from J, leaving 18 bases between. CDR3 region: CASSRGGNLPSGNTIYF. The DNA for the CDR3 is TGTGCCAGCAGCCGCGGGGGAAATCTACCTTCTGGAAACACCATATATTTT.

The sample holds many counts of this clonotype. This chain links TRBV7-8 with TRBJ2-5; a possible D gene is TRBD2 (6 bases). Looked up from germline, CDR1 is SGHVS and CDR2 is FQNEAQ. With 1 base removed from V and 5 bases from J, the gap between germline ends came to 14 bases. The CDR3 covers 15 residues. The CDR3 region is CASSLGTSWRETQYF. CDR3 nucleotide sequence: TGTGCCAGCAGCTTAGGTACTAGCTGGCGGGAGACCCAGTACTTC. Using reference TRBV7-8 and TRBJ2-5 for the parts outside the CDR3, the full variable domain is GAGVSQSPRYKVAKRGQDVALRCDPISGHVSLFWYQQALGQGPEFLTYFQNEAQLDKSGLPSDRFFAERPEGSVSTLKIQRTQQEDSAVYLCASSLGTSWRETQYFGPGTRLLVL.